These 23 T cell receptor beta chains were all obtained from the same sample, sequenced in a study of TIL therapy for anti-PD-1-resistant metastatic lung cancer. Specified time point: pre-treatment sample, taken before nivolumab and TIL therapy. The libraries were made with immunoSEQ v3. Assay: immunoSEQ multiplex PCR; the TCRdb copy retains only in-frame clones and omits some. The table records about 50,000 clones, approximately 86% of them present only once. The source material was blood, sampled at baseline. The receptor source for this set is a person aged 30 to 80 with non-small cell lung cancer.

The V gene is TRBV13, the J gene TRBJ1-3; the D gene is possibly TRBD1 (6 bases). CDR3 length equals 15 residues. Trimming took 1 base from V and 3 from J, leaving 10 bases between them. Germline values: CDR1 PRHDT, CDR2 FYEKMQ (reference sequence). CDR3 coding DNA: TGTGCCAGCAGCTTAGTGGGGGCCGTTGGAAACACCATATATTTT. This translates into CASSLVGAVGNTIYF.

This chain links TRBV10-3 with TRBJ2-5, with 14 bases identical to TRBD2. CDR3 length: 13 amino acids. The V segment lost 9 bases and the J segment 13 bases; nucleotides outside the gene matches: 10. Germline V gene sequence: CDR1 ENHRY, CDR2 SYGVKD. In DNA, the CDR3 is TGTGCCATAGGGACTAGCGGGGGCCCCCCCCCGTACTTC. Protein product: CAIGTSGGPPPYF.

This clone occurred a few times. The rearrangement joins TRBV18 to TRBJ2-7; D might be TRBD1 (6 bases). Per germline, CDR1 KGHSH and CDR2 LQKENI. The CDR3 sequence is 13 residues long. Trimming took 6 bases from V and 2 from J, leaving 11 bases between them. The CDR3 sequence: CASSDRYAYEQYF. In DNA form, the CDR3 reads TGTGCCAGCTCCGACAGGTACGCCTACGAGCAGTACTTC.

This clone came up once. This chain connects TRBV7-2 to TRBJ2-1, with 9 bases matching TRBD2. Germline V CDR1 and CDR2: SGHTA, FQGNSA. Losses at the gene ends were 5 bases for V and 0 bases for J; bases not matched to a gene: 2. This CDR3 contains 15 residues. CDR3 amino acids: CASSTRGGSYNEQFF. CDR3 coding DNA: TGTGCCAGCAGCACGCGGGGGGGCTCCTACAATGAGCAGTTCTTC.

This clone was seen once. The chain employs TRBV19 and TRBJ2-3; 8 positions match TRBD1. The CDR3 runs 15 residues. Trimming took 3 bases from V and 5 from J; bases not matched to a gene: 7. Germline lookup yields CDR1 LNHDA and CDR2 SQIVND (reference sequence). The CDR3 loop reads CASSIRTGRVDTQYF. The CDR3, as DNA: TGTGCCAGTAGTATCCGGACAGGGCGTGTAGATACGCAGTATTTT.

The V gene is TRBV11-2, the J gene TRBJ2-3; perhaps TRBD2 as D (6 bases). Trimming took off 0 bases at V and 10 bases at J, with 17 bases between the two ends. The germline V gene encodes CDR1 SGHAT and CDR2 FQNNGV. This CDR3 is 15 amino acids long. The CDR3 nucleotides are TGTGCCAGCAGCTTAGATCGGGGGAGCTGGCTGGCGCAGTATTTT. Its translation is CASSLDRGSWLAQYF.

The chain uses TRBV7-2 and TRBJ2-3; TRBD1 might be the D (5 bases). Trimming removed 7 bases from V and 4 bases from J, with 18 bases in between. The length of the CDR3 is 15 residues. In germline, CDR1 is SGHTA, CDR2 FQGNSA. CDR3 sequence (DNA): TGTGCCAGCACCCACCAGGGCAGGAACCCAGATACGCAGTATTTT. It translates to CASTHQGRNPDTQYF.

The chain uses TRBV27 and TRBJ1-6; D is undetermined. Between the trimmed V and J ends, which lost 3 bases and 0 bases, there was a span of 15 bases. Germline V gene lookup returns CDR1 MNHEY and CDR2 SMNVEV (reference sequence). This CDR3 region has 18 residues. This chain's CDR3 is CASSFRSVFSSYNSPLHF. CDR3 DNA: TGTGCCAGCAGTTTCCGCTCAGTTTTCAGCTCCTATAATTCACCCCTCCACTTT.

The chain joins TRBV19 to TRBJ1-1, with no clear D. Trimming took 5 bases from V and 6 from J, leaving 16 bases between them. Germline CDR1 reads LNHDA; CDR2 reads SQIVND (reference sequence). CDR3 length: 14 residues. CDR3 nucleotide sequence: TGTGCCAGTAGTCCGTTTGGATTCGCCTCTGAAGCTTTCTTT. Encoded protein: CASSPFGFASEAFF.

V and J are TRBV7-9 and TRBJ2-4; possibly TRBD1 or TRBD2 for D (7 bases each). V shed 1 base and J shed 1 base, with 11 bases lying between them. The germline V gene encodes CDR1 SEHNR and CDR2 FQNEAQ (reference sequence). The CDR3 sequence is 16 residues long. Here the CDR3 DNA reads TGTGCCAGCAGCTTAGGACAGGGAGGGGCCAAAAACATTCAGTACTTC. Its translation: CASSLGQGGAKNIQYF.

This CDR3 reads CASSIIGASNEKLFF. CDR3 DNA: TGTGCCAGTAGTATAATTGGGGCGTCTAATGAAAAACTGTTTTTT. The J gene is TRBJ1-4, the V gene TRBV19, with a possible D match to TRBD1 (5 bases). The CDR3 length is 15 residues. V was pared by 2 bases and J by 3 bases, with 10 bases between. Germline V gene data show CDR1 as LNHDA and CDR2 as SQIVND (reference sequence).

This clone was picked up one time. This chain links TRBV7-3 with TRBJ2-5, with TRBD2 matching over 11 bases. Germline V gene lookup returns CDR1 SGHTA and CDR2 FQGTGA. V was clipped by 5 bases and J by 2 bases; unmatched bases: 4. This CDR3 has 15 amino acids. CDR3 sequence reads: CASSATSGTQETQYF. The CDR3, as DNA: TGTGCCAGCAGCGCGACTAGCGGGACACAAGAGACCCAGTACTTC.

The chain recombines TRBV9 with TRBJ2-1; D is possibly TRBD2 (5 bases). Germline values: CDR1 SGDLS, CDR2 YYNGEE. The CDR3 sequence is 15 residues long. V lost 0 bases, J lost 0 bases, and 7 bases lay in between. CDR3 bases: TGTGCCAGCAGCGTAGCTAGCAGCTCCTACAATGAGCAGTTCTTC. This sequence encodes CASSVASSSYNEQFF.

V is TRBV7-2 and J is TRBJ2-5, with 7 bases identical to TRBD2. There are 12 residues in the CDR3. From germline, CDR1 is SGHTA and CDR2 FQGNSA. V was pared by 8 bases and J by 5 bases, with 5 bases of the junction left unmatched. The CDR3 sequence: CASQRGGETQYF. In DNA form, the CDR3 reads TGTGCCAGCCAGCGGGGAGGGGAGACCCAGTACTTC. Full variable domain (rest looked up from reference TRBV7-2 and TRBJ2-5): GAGVSQSPSNKVTEKGKDVELRCDPISGHTALYWYRQSLGQGLEFLIYFQGNSAPDKSGLPSDRFSAERTGGSVSTLTIQRTQQEDSAVYLCASQRGGETQYFGPGTRLLVL.

This chain joins TRBV7-2 and TRBJ2-7; TRBD1 matches 7 bases. The junction had 16 bases not matched to a gene; V was cut back by 5 bases and J by 6 bases. The CDR3 sequence is 16 residues long. Germline lookup yields CDR1 SGHTA and CDR2 FQGNSA. CDR3: CASSPYHRGIPSEQYF. DNA of the CDR3: TGTGCCAGCAGCCCATATCACAGGGGAATCCCCTCCGAGCAGTACTTC.

The gene calls are TRBV7-3 and TRBJ2-3; TRBD2 agrees at 10 bases. This CDR3 is 16 amino acids long. V trimming: 5 bases; J trimming: 1 base; junction bases outside the gene matches: 6. CDR1 is SGHTA and CDR2 is FQGTGA in the germline V gene. DNA of the CDR3: TGTGCCAGCAGCCCAACTAGCGGGGCGGGCACAGATACGCAGTATTTT. Translated: CASSPTSGAGTDTQYF.

The genes are TRBV5-1 and TRBJ2-3; TRBD2 might be the D (5 bases). Trimming took off 6 bases at V and 5 bases at J, with 16 bases between the two ends. This CDR3 contains 14 residues. Germline V lookup: CDR1 SGHRS, CDR2 YFSETQ. This CDR3 reads CASTVGLARDTQYF. The CDR3 nucleotides read TGCGCCAGCACCGTGGGCCTAGCCAGAGATACGCAGTATTTT.

The V call is TRBV27, the J call TRBJ2-7; 11 bases align to TRBD2. J was trimmed by 6 bases and V by 8 bases; bases with no gene match: 9. This CDR3 has 14 amino acids. From germline, CDR1 is MNHEY and CDR2 SMNVEV (reference sequence). The CDR3 loop reads CASGGLAGVGEQYF. CDR3 bases: TGTGCCAGCGGCGGACTAGCGGGTGTCGGCGAGCAGTACTTC.

This clone has just one count. J is TRBJ2-5 and V is TRBV25-1, with TRBD2 identical over 7 bases. CDR3 length: 14 residues. Per the germline V gene, CDR1 is MGHDK and CDR2 is SYGVNS. The V segment lost 3 bases and the J segment 5 bases; nucleotides outside the gene matches: 6. In DNA, the CDR3 is TGTGCCAGCAGTGACCCCGGGGGGAGGGAGACCCAGTACTTC. Encoded protein: CASSDPGGRETQYF.

The rearrangement links TRBV2 to TRBJ2-4; D is unclear. Trimming removed 8 bases at V and 2 bases at J, with 10 bases between. The CDR3 covers 13 residues. Per germline, CDR1 SNHLY and CDR2 FYNNEI. CDR3: CASEALSKNIQYF. CDR3 nucleotides: TGTGCCAGCGAGGCACTGTCCAAAAACATTCAGTACTTC.

The rearrangement links TRBV19 to TRBJ1-1; TRBD1 aligns across 9 bases. Germline V gives CDR1 LNHDA, CDR2 SQIVND (reference sequence). J lost 1 base, V lost 9 bases, and 18 bases had no gene match. This CDR3 comprises 18 residues. CDR3 loop: CASLPGGRDRVRNTEAFF. DNA for the CDR3: TGTGCCAGCCTTCCGGGGGGTCGGGACAGGGTAAGGAACACTGAAGCTTTCTTT.

This clone was seen a handful of times. The chain has TRBV28 and TRBJ1-2; D call uncertain. The germline V and J ends were trimmed by 2 bases and 8 bases, with 18 bases remaining between them. CDR1 and CDR2 from the germline V gene are MDHEN and SYDVKM. The CDR3 sequence is 15 residues long. In DNA, the CDR3 is TGTGCCAGCAGTTTAGGTGTTTTGGGTGGCGGGGGCTACACCTTC. It yields the protein CASSLGVLGGGGYTF.

This chain connects TRBV12-3 or TRBV12-4 to TRBJ2-7; TRBD1 aligns across 7 bases. Trimming at V came to 4 bases and at J to 3 bases, leaving 0 bases not matched to a gene. This CDR3 is 12 amino acids long. CDR3: CASSSGGYEQYF. CDR3 nucleotides: TGTGCCAGCAGTTCAGGGGGCTACGAGCAGTACTTC.